The 7 T cell receptor beta chains given below trace back to one sample, sequenced in a study of OX40 agonist ivuxolimab in advanced cancers. Sequencing used immunoSEQ multiplex PCR; TCRdb keeps in-frame clones, though not all of them. This table has 65,000 to 80,000 clones, roughly 86% appearing once. The source was CD4+ or CD8+ T cells sorted from blood, collected in a trial of the OX40 agonist ivuxolimab. Every receptor here comes from an adult with an advanced solid tumor such as melanoma, head and neck, liver or kidney cancer.

J is TRBJ1-2 and V is TRBV9, with a tentative D call TRBD1 (6 bases). V was pared by 3 bases and J by 6 bases, with 18 bases between. The CDR3 is 15 amino acids. Germline V lookup: CDR1 SGDLS, CDR2 YYNGEE. CDR3 DNA: TGTGCCAGCAGCGCGACCGGACAGAAGGGAAATGGCTACACCTTC. Protein product: CASSATGQKGNGYTF.

The chain recombines TRBV5-1 with TRBJ2-5, with 8 nucleotides matching TRBD1. The V gene end was trimmed by 5 bases and the J gene end by 1 base; junction bases not matched to a gene: 4. Germline-derived CDR1 and CDR2 are SGHRS and YFSETQ. CDR3 size: 14 residues. The CDR3: CASSKGTGQETQYF. The CDR3, as DNA: TGCGCCAGCAGTAAGGGGACAGGCCAAGAGACCCAGTACTTC.

V gene TRBV7-9 combines with J gene TRBJ2-7; 9 bases agree with TRBD1. The J segment lost 6 bases and the V segment lost 1 base, leaving 4 bases of the junction unmatched. The CDR3 extends over 14 amino acids. Germline V gives CDR1 SEHNR, CDR2 FQNEAQ (reference sequence). The CDR3 DNA sequence: TGTGCCAGCAGCTTAGGGGAGGGACAGGGCGAGCAGTACTTC. This gives the protein CASSLGEGQGEQYF.

This chain connects TRBV7-2 to TRBJ1-5; no reliable D call. From germline, CDR1 is SGHTA and CDR2 FQGNSA. The CDR3 is 16 amino acids. The V gene lost 1 base and the J gene lost 1 base, with 11 bases spanning the gap. The CDR3 coding sequence is TGTGCCAGCAGCTTAGAGCCAGGTGTGAGCAATCAGCCCCAGCATTTT. Protein sequence: CASSLEPGVSNQPQHF. The full variable domain, rest sourced from reference TRBV7-2 and TRBJ1-5, is GAGVSQSPSNKVTEKGKDVELRCDPISGHTALYWYRQSLGQGLEFLIYFQGNSAPDKSGLPSDRFSAERTGGSVSTLTIQRTQQEDSAVYLCASSLEPGVSNQPQHFGDGTRLSIL.

This chain links TRBV19 with TRBJ1-3, with 7 positions matching TRBD1. V shed 9 bases and J 0 bases; nucleotides not matched to a gene: 5. CDR3 length: 14 amino acids. The germline CDR1 and CDR2 sequences are LNHDA and SQIVND (reference sequence). CDR3 nucleotide sequence: TGTGCCAGCTACAGGGGCAACTCTGGAAACACCATATATTTT. Translation gives CASYRGNSGNTIYF.

In its sample, this clone was seen a few times. The chain has TRBV7-9 and TRBJ1-1, with TRBD1 as a possible D gene (5 bases). Trimming left V 7 bases short and J 1 base short, with 13 bases between. Germline assignment: CDR1 SEHNR and CDR2 FQNEAQ (reference sequence). The CDR3 has 14 amino acids. DNA for the CDR3: TGTGCCAGCACCACTAGACAGAAGAACACTGAAGCTTTCTTT. Amino acid sequence: CASTTRQKNTEAFF. The whole variable domain, filled in from reference TRBV7-9 and TRBJ1-1, reads DTGVSQNPRHKITKRGQNVTFRCDPISEHNRLYWYRQTLGQGPEFLTYFQNEAQLEKSRLLSDRFSAERPKGSFSTLEIQRTEQGDSAMYLCASTTRQKNTEAFFGQGTRLTVV.

The chain is built from TRBV6-5 and TRBJ2-2; the D gene is possibly TRBD2 (6 bases). Germline CDR1 and CDR2: MNHEY and SVGAGI. The CDR3 loop spans 16 amino acids. V lost 2 bases and J lost 4, with 14 bases in between. The CDR3 here is CASSYGGAVGTGELFF. CDR3 in DNA: TGTGCCAGCAGTTACGGCGGGGCGGTTGGCACCGGGGAGCTGTTTTTT.